This T cell receptor (beta chain) was captured by sequencing in a study of regulatory T cells in long-lasting Graves disease. Libraries of TCR beta came from iRepertoire HTBI primers plus Arm-PCR of CDR3 regions. In the authors' workflow: Identification yielded 60 or so TRBV and about 15 TRBJ segments across samples. MiXCR, applied by TCRdb to the multiplex PCR reads, yields one record per CDR3 protein. TCRdb, not the authors, supplied the V and J calls. Counted here are about 290,000 distinct CDR3 sequences, 22% occurring once; the ten biggest clones make up around 50%. This clonotype was seen repeatedly, ten times or more. Time point given: persistent/refractory GD, antithyroid drugs over 5 years with positive TRAb. Preparation of the TCR library used RNA extracted from PBMCs. This clonotype originated in a female donor with Graves disease. Sequenced material: peripheral blood mononuclear cells (PBMCs), taken when the disease was refractory, from a patient treated with antithyroid drugs.

In nucleotides, the CDR3 is TGTGCCAGCAGTTATCCCGGACTAGCGGGAGGGTACGAGCAGTACTTC. Amino acids: CASSYPGLAGGYEQYF. This chain links TRBV28 with TRBJ2-7; TRBD2 agrees at 15 bases. CDR1 and CDR2 from the germline V gene are MDHEN and SYDVKM. V lost 4 bases, J lost 4 bases, and 5 bases stayed unmatched. This CDR3 has 16 amino acids.